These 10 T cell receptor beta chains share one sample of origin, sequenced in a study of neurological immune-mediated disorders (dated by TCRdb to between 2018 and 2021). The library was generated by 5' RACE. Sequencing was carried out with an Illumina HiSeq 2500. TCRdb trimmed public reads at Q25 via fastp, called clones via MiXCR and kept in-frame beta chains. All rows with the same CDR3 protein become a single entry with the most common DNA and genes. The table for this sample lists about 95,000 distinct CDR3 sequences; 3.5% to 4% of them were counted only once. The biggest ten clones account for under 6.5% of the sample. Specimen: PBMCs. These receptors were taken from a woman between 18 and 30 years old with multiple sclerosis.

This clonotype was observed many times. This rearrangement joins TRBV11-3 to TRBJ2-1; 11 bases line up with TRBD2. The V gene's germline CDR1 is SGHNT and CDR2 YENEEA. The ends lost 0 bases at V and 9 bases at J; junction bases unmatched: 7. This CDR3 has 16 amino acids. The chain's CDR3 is CASSLDYGTSGSEQFF. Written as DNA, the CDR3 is TGTGCCAGCAGCTTAGATTACGGGACTAGCGGCTCTGAGCAGTTCTTC.

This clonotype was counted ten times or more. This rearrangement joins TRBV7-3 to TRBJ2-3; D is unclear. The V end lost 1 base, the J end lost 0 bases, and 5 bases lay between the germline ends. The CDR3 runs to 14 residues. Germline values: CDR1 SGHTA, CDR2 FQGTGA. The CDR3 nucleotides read TGTGCCAGCAGCTTAATAGCTAGCACAGATACGCAGTATTTT. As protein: CASSLIASTDTQYF. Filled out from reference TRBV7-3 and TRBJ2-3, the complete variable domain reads GAGVSQTPSNKVTEKGKYVELRCDPISGHTALYWYRQSLGQGPEFLIYFQGTGAADDSGLPNDRFFAVRPEGSVSTLKIQRTERGDSAVYLCASSLIASTDTQYFGPGTRLTVL.

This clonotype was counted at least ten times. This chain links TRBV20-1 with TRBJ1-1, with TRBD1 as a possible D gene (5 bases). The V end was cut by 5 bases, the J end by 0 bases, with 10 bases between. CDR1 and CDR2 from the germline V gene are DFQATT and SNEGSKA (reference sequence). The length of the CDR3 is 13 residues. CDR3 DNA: TGCAGTGCTGATCAGGGCCTGAACACTGAAGCTTTCTTT. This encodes CSADQGLNTEAFF.

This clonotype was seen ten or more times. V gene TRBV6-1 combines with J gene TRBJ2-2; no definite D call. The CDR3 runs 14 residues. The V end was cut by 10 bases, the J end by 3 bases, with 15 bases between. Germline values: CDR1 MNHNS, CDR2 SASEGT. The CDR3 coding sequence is TGTGCCACCCTACGGGCAGACCACACCGGGGAGCTGTTTTTT. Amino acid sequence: CATLRADHTGELFF.

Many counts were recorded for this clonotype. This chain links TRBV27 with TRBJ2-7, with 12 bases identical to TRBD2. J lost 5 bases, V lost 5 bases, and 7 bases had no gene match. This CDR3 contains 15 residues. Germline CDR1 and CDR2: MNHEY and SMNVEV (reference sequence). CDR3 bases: TGTGCCAGCAGTGGATCTAGCGGGAGGGCACACGAGCAGTACTTC. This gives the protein CASSGSSGRAHEQYF.

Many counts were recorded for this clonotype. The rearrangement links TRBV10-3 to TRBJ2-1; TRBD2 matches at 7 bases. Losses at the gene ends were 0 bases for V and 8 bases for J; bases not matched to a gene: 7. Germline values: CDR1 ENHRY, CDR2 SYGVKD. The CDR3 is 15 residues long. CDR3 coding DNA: TGTGCCATCAGTGAGTCGAGTAGCGGGTTTGATGAGCAGTTCTTC. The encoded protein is CAISESSSGFDEQFF.

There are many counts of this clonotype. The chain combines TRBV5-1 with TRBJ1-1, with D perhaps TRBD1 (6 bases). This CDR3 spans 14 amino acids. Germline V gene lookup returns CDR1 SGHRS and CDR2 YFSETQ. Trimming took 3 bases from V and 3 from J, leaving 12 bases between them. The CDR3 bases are TGCGCCAGCAGCTCGGAGGGGGACTACACTGAAGCTTTCTTT. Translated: CASSSEGDYTEAFF.

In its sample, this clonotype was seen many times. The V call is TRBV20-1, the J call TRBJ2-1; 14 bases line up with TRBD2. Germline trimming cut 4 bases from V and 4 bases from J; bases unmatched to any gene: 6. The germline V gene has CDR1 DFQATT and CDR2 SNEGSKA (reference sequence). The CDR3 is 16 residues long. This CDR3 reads CSAKGTSGREYNEQFF. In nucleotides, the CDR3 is TGCAGTGCTAAGGGGACTAGCGGGAGAGAGTACAATGAGCAGTTCTTC.

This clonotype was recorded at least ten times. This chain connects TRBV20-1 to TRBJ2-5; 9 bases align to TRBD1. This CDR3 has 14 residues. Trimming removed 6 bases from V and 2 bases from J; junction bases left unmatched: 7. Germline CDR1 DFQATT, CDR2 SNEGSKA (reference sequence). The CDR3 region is CSANPGQGQETQYF. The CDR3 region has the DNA TGCAGTGCGAATCCGGGACAGGGTCAAGAGACCCAGTACTTC.

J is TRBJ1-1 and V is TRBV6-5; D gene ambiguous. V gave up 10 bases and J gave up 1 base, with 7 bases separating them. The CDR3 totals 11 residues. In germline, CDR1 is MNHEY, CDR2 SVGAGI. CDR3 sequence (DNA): TGTGCCACTAGGCGGAACACTGAAGCTTTCTTT. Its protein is CATRRNTEAFF.